The present T cell receptor (beta chain) was sequenced within a study of blood T cell repertoires in COVID-19. Across the study: Both acute and convalescent COVID-19 samples were obtained from the United States, Italy and Spain. Nucleic acid was either cDNA or gDNA, and it came from T cells, B-cell-depleted T cells, or PBMCs.

In the authors' workflow: Reference gene primers were amplified, and this amplification served to estimate nucleated cell counts. Sequencing used immunoSEQ multiplex PCR; TCRdb keeps in-frame clones, though not all of them. V, J and clone size are taken as reported in that table, and D and trimming were inferred from the DNA itself. The sample records about 220,000 clones, over 75% being singletons. The sequence was obtained from a man aged 35 to 55 with active or convalescent COVID-19. The specimen sequenced was peripheral blood.

CDR3 nucleotide sequence: TGTGCCAGCAGTGATGAGGGGGCTGAGGAAAAACTGTTTTTT. Residues: CASSDEGAEEKLFF. The chain recombines TRBV2 with TRBJ1-4; 7 positions agree with TRBD1. Per the germline V gene, CDR1 is SNHLY and CDR2 is FYNNEI. This CDR3 contains 14 residues. Trimming removed 3 bases from V and 8 bases from J; junction bases left unmatched: 6.